This T cell receptor beta chain was sequenced during a study of CXCR3-negative and CXCR3-positive naive CD8 T cells. Turning to this clonotype: The antigen is undetermined.

Per germline, CDR1 SEHNR and CDR2 FQNEAQ (reference sequence). This CDR3 has 15 residues. UMI-labeled 5' RACE TRB cDNA libraries were prepared from the cells. Reprocessing the 5' RACE reads, TCRdb reports a single entry for every CDR3 protein and omits DNA. The sample table includes 55,000 to 70,000 distinct CDR3 sequences. Points from the study as a whole: CXCR3-positive naive cells had more hydrophobic TRB CDR3s than CXCR3-negative naive cells.

Sequenced input: naive CXCR3+ CD8+ T cells from blood. Subset described: CD45RO-CCR7+CD27+CD95- naive CD8+ T cells expressing CXCR3 (TNR3+). This receptor was obtained from a human donor in good health. Some clones in this sample may be carry-over from other donors' samples. The chain employs TRBV7-9 and TRBJ2-5; there is no DNA to check the TCRdb D call of TRBD1. This CDR3 is CASSLYWDREETQYF.